The rows below give T cell receptor beta chains drawn from one sample of a study of OX40 agonist ivuxolimab in advanced cancers. Libraries were prepared by immunoSEQ multiplex PCR; TCRdb keeps only in-frame clonotypes and omits some of them. This sample carries 61,000 or so clones, roughly four fifths of them seen once, and the ten largest clones take about 3.2%. The sequenced sample was CD4+ or CD8+ T cells sorted from blood, obtained in a trial of the OX40 agonist ivuxolimab. These receptors all stem from an adult with an advanced solid tumor such as melanoma, head and neck, liver or kidney cancer. Each CDR3 is given with its conserved first and last residue. The D gene is left open where the match is weak. Not every row has a clone size; where given, it reads once, few, many or a size class.

V gene	J gene	clone size	D gene	CDR3 protein
TRBV28	TRBJ2-3	NA	TRBD1	CASSSSGTGAHGTQYF
TRBV5-1	TRBJ1-1	NA	NA	CASSLEWNTEAFF
TRBV11-3	TRBJ2-7	NA	TRBD1	CASSRVGQGAYEQYF
TRBV7-3	TRBJ2-3	NA	NA	CASSLREDTQYF
TRBV28	TRBJ1-4	NA	NA	CASRQGLEKLFF
TRBV7-9	TRBJ2-3	NA	NA	CASSPRTATTDTQYF
TRBV6-5	TRBJ1-4	NA	TRBD1	CASRWRQGGEKLFF
TRBV18	TRBJ2-5	NA	NA	CASSPGSNLQETQYF
TRBV7-2	TRBJ2-1	NA	TRBD2	CASSQTGGGSYNEQFF
TRBV28	TRBJ1-1	NA	NA	CASSFLSGMNTEAFF
TRBV30	TRBJ1-2	NA	NA	CAWSSGTYGYTF
TRBV18	TRBJ2-5	NA	TRBD2	CASSPRTSGGRQETQYF
TRBV18	TRBJ2-7	NA	TRBD1	CASSRTGPVYEQYF
TRBV19	TRBJ2-3	NA	NA	CASRDYVNTDTQYF
TRBV6-5	TRBJ2-3	NA	NA	CASSLGGAGSTDTQYF
TRBV19	TRBJ1-6	NA	NA	CASSISDISGMSLHF
TRBV28	TRBJ1-2	once	NA	CASNSRAGANYGYTF